This is a list of T cell receptor beta chains from one sample in a study of tumor and adjacent non-tumor tissue in lung cancer. MiXCR, applied by TCRdb to the multiplex PCR reads, yields one record per CDR3 protein. Of 45,000 or so distinct CDR3 sequences in the sample, around 62% were seen once. What was sequenced was distant non-tumor lung tissue. These TCRs come from a middle-aged woman with non-small cell lung cancer. CDR3s include the opening cysteine and the closing phenylalanine or tryptophan. The order of the fields is D gene, CDR3 length, clone size, J gene, V gene, CDR3 DNA, CDR3 protein. D genes are given only for firm matches. Clone size appears in some rows only: once, few, many, or a class for an expanded clone.

d_gene: NA; len: 15; abundance: NA; j_gene: TRBJ1-5; v_gene: TRBV6-5; CDR3nt: TGTGCCAGCAGTCATAACCAATATAGCAGTCAGCCACAGCATTTT; CDR3aa: CASSHNQYSSQPQHF
d_gene: NA; len: 15; abundance: NA; j_gene: TRBJ2-3; v_gene: TRBV11-3; CDR3nt: TGTGCTAGCAGCCCCGGGAATAGTGGGAGTGGTACGCAGTATTTT; CDR3aa: CASSPGNSGSGTQYF
d_gene: TRBD1; len: 14; abundance: few; j_gene: TRBJ2-1; v_gene: TRBV20-1; CDR3nt: TGCAGTGCTCAAGACAGGGAGACCTACAATGAGCAGTTCTTC; CDR3aa: CSAQDRETYNEQFF
d_gene: TRBD1; len: 16; abundance: NA; j_gene: TRBJ1-5; v_gene: TRBV10-3; CDR3nt: TGTACCATCAATGAAAGGACAGGGAGGAGCAATCAGCCCCAGCATTTT; CDR3aa: CTINERTGRSNQPQHF
d_gene: NA; len: 17; abundance: NA; j_gene: TRBJ2-4; v_gene: TRBV11-2; CDR3nt: TGTGCCAGCAGCTTAGGAATACAGAGTGGAGCCATAAACATTCAGTACTTC; CDR3aa: CASSLGIQSGAINIQYF
d_gene: NA; len: 16; abundance: NA; j_gene: TRBJ2-1; v_gene: TRBV14; CDR3nt: TGTGCCTGCAGCCAATATAGGGGGAGAGGAACGGGTGAGCAGTTCTTC; CDR3aa: CACSQYRGRGTGEQFF
d_gene: NA; len: 14; abundance: NA; j_gene: TRBJ1-2; v_gene: TRBV6-6; CDR3nt: TGTGCCAGCAGTTTACAGAGGAAGATCTACGGCTACACCTTC; CDR3aa: CASSLQRKIYGYTF
d_gene: TRBD2; len: 14; abundance: NA; j_gene: TRBJ2-7; v_gene: TRBV20-1; CDR3nt: TGCAGTGCTTGGCCGCGAGCGGGGGGCAACGAGCAGTACTTC; CDR3aa: CSAWPRAGGNEQYF
d_gene: NA; len: 14; abundance: NA; j_gene: TRBJ2-3; v_gene: TRBV11-2; CDR3nt: TGTGCCGGCAGCCCTCTAAGCGCGGCAAATACGCAATATTTT; CDR3aa: CAGSPLSAANTQYF
d_gene: NA; len: 15; abundance: NA; j_gene: TRBJ2-5; v_gene: TRBV5-4; CDR3nt: TGTGTCAGCAGTCCAACATTCAGGGTTCGAGAGACCCAGTACTTC; CDR3aa: CVSSPTFRVRETQYF
d_gene: NA; len: 15; abundance: NA; j_gene: TRBJ1-1; v_gene: TRBV2; CDR3nt: TGTGCCAGCAGTGAAAGGGGAGGGTTGAACGCTGAAGCTTTCTTT; CDR3aa: CASSERGGLNAEAFF
d_gene: NA; len: 14; abundance: NA; j_gene: TRBJ2-5; v_gene: TRBV30; CDR3nt: TGTGCCTGGAGTGGGGGGGGGGCGACAAGAGTCCAGTACTTC; CDR3aa: CAWSGGGATRVQYF
d_gene: NA; len: 14; abundance: NA; j_gene: TRBJ2-5; v_gene: TRBV12-5; CDR3nt: TGTGCTAGTGGTTTGAGGGGGGCGTATGGGACCCAGTACTTC; CDR3aa: CASGLRGAYGTQYF
d_gene: NA; len: 14; abundance: NA; j_gene: TRBJ2-3; v_gene: TRBV11-2; CDR3nt: TGTGCAAGGAGCCCTCTAAGCGCGGCAGATACGAAGTATTTT; CDR3aa: CARSPLSAADTKYF
d_gene: TRBD1; len: 14; abundance: NA; j_gene: TRBJ1-1; v_gene: TRBV29-1; CDR3nt: TGCTGCGTTAGCCCCGGGACAGGGGGCACTGAAGCTGTCTTT; CDR3aa: CCVSPGTGGTEAVF
d_gene: TRBD1; len: 17; abundance: few; j_gene: TRBJ1-1; v_gene: TRBV7-9; CDR3nt: TGTGCCAGCAGCTTACCGTCCACAGGGGGATTGAACACTGAAGCTTTCTTT; CDR3aa: CASSLPSTGGLNTEAFF
d_gene: TRBD2; len: 13; abundance: once; j_gene: TRBJ2-1; v_gene: TRBV29-1; CDR3nt: TGCAGCGCCATTAGCGGGAGTGTATACGAGCAGTTCTTC; CDR3aa: CSAISGSVYEQFF
d_gene: TRBD1; len: 16; abundance: many; j_gene: TRBJ2-3; v_gene: TRBV5-6; CDR3nt: TGTGCCAGCAGCTTGGTACAGGGGGCGGGCACAGATACGCAGTATTTT; CDR3aa: CASSLVQGAGTDTQYF
d_gene: NA; len: 16; abundance: NA; j_gene: TRBJ2-3; v_gene: TRBV6-5; CDR3nt: TGTGTCAGCAGCCCTACCCAGGGCGCGGGCACAGATACGCAGTATTTT; CDR3aa: CVSSPTQGAGTDTQYF
d_gene: NA; len: 14; abundance: once; j_gene: TRBJ2-7; v_gene: TRBV7-2; CDR3nt: TGTGCCAGCGGCTACCGTACAGGATTCTACGAGCAGTACTTC; CDR3aa: CASGYRTGFYEQYF
d_gene: NA; len: 14; abundance: NA; j_gene: TRBJ2-1; v_gene: TRBV6-2/TRBV6-3; CDR3nt: TGTGCCAGCAGTTACAGACCCTCCTACAATGAACTGTTCTTC; CDR3aa: CASSYRPSYNELFF
d_gene: TRBD1; len: 15; abundance: NA; j_gene: TRBJ1-4; v_gene: TRBV12-3/TRBV12-4; CDR3nt: TGTGCCAGCAGTAGCGGGACAGTTTTCGGTGAAAAACTGTTTTTT; CDR3aa: CASSSGTVFGEKLFF
d_gene: TRBD1; len: 18; abundance: NA; j_gene: TRBJ2-5; v_gene: TRBV11-2; CDR3nt: TGTGCCAGCAGCGATAGCAGATCCACCGGGACAGCTCAAGAGGCCCAATACTTT; CDR3aa: CASSDSRSTGTAQEAQYF
d_gene: NA; len: 15; abundance: NA; j_gene: TRBJ2-1; v_gene: TRBV12-3/TRBV12-4; CDR3nt: TGTATCAGCAGATTAGGTCCCGGCTCCTACAATGAGCATTTCTTC; CDR3aa: CISRLGPGSYNEHFF
d_gene: NA; len: 15; abundance: many; j_gene: TRBJ1-5; v_gene: TRBV5-6; CDR3nt: TGTGCCAGCAGCGAGAGACGGGGGGGGCCTCAGCCCCAGCATTTT; CDR3aa: CASSERRGGPQPQHF
d_gene: NA; len: 15; abundance: many; j_gene: TRBJ1-2; v_gene: TRBV20-1; CDR3nt: TGCAGTGCTAGAGGACCGGACAGCCTCCTCTATGGCTACACCTTC; CDR3aa: CSARGPDSLLYGYTF